This T cell receptor beta chain was recorded in a study of T-cell reconstitution after alpha-beta-depleted transplantation in children. Study-wide results and caveats: T-cell numbers and diversity, one year after transplant, stemmed largely from T cells that were newly produced. Several hundred expanded graft clones reportedly were the source of alpha-beta T cells about two months after transplant. Surviving thymic progenitors and recipient T cells were the source of high TCRbeta diversity at day 60 in some patients.

TCRbeta library construction was performed incorporating unique molecular identifiers. Via MiXCR, TCRdb re-called the PCR reads, giving one row per CDR3 protein. Of about 74,000 distinct CDR3 sequences in the sample, 12% to 15% were seen once. At least ten counts were recorded for this clonotype. Antigen specificity is unknown. Germline V gives CDR1 MNHEY, CDR2 SVGAGI. The V end was cut by 2 bases, the J end by 5 bases, with 3 bases between. The CDR3 extends over 11 amino acids. The rearrangement joins TRBV6-5 to TRBJ2-5, with D hard to call. The source material was PBMCs, mostly from graft donor cells, sampled 180 days after TCRalphabeta/CD19-depleted stem cell transplant. The receptor comes from a male patient aged 2 to 10 who had a stem cell transplant for acute lymphoblastic leukemia, so the T cells may come from the graft donor. CDR3 sequence reads: CASSYGETQYF. The CDR3 DNA is TGTGCCAGCAGTTACGGCGAGACCCAGTACTTC.